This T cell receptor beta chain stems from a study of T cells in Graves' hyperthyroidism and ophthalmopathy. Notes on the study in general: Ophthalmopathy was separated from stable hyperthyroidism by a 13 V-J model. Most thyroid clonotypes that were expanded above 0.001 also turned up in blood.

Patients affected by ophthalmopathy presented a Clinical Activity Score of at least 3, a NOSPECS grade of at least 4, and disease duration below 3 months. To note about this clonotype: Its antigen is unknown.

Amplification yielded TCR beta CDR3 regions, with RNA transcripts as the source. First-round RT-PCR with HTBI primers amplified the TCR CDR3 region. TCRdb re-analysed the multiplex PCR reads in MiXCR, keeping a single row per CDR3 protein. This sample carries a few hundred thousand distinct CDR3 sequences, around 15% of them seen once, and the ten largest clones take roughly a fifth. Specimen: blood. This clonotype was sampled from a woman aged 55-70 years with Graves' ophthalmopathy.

CDR3 region: CASSDLGGYTF. DNA for the CDR3: TGTGCCAGCAGTGATCTCGGTGGCTACACCTTC. The gene calls are TRBV2 and TRBJ1-2; D gene uncertain. There are 11 residues in the CDR3. Germline lookup yields CDR1 SNHLY and CDR2 FYNNEI. With 3 bases removed from V and 7 bases from J, the gap between germline ends came to 6 bases. The complete variable domain, with remaining parts taken from reference TRBV2 and TRBJ1-2, reads EPEVTQTPSHQVTQMGQEVILRCVPISNHLYFYWYRQILGQKVEFLVSFYNNEISEKSEIFDDQFSVERPDGSNFTLKIRSTKLEDSAMYFCASSDLGGYTFGSGTRLTVV.